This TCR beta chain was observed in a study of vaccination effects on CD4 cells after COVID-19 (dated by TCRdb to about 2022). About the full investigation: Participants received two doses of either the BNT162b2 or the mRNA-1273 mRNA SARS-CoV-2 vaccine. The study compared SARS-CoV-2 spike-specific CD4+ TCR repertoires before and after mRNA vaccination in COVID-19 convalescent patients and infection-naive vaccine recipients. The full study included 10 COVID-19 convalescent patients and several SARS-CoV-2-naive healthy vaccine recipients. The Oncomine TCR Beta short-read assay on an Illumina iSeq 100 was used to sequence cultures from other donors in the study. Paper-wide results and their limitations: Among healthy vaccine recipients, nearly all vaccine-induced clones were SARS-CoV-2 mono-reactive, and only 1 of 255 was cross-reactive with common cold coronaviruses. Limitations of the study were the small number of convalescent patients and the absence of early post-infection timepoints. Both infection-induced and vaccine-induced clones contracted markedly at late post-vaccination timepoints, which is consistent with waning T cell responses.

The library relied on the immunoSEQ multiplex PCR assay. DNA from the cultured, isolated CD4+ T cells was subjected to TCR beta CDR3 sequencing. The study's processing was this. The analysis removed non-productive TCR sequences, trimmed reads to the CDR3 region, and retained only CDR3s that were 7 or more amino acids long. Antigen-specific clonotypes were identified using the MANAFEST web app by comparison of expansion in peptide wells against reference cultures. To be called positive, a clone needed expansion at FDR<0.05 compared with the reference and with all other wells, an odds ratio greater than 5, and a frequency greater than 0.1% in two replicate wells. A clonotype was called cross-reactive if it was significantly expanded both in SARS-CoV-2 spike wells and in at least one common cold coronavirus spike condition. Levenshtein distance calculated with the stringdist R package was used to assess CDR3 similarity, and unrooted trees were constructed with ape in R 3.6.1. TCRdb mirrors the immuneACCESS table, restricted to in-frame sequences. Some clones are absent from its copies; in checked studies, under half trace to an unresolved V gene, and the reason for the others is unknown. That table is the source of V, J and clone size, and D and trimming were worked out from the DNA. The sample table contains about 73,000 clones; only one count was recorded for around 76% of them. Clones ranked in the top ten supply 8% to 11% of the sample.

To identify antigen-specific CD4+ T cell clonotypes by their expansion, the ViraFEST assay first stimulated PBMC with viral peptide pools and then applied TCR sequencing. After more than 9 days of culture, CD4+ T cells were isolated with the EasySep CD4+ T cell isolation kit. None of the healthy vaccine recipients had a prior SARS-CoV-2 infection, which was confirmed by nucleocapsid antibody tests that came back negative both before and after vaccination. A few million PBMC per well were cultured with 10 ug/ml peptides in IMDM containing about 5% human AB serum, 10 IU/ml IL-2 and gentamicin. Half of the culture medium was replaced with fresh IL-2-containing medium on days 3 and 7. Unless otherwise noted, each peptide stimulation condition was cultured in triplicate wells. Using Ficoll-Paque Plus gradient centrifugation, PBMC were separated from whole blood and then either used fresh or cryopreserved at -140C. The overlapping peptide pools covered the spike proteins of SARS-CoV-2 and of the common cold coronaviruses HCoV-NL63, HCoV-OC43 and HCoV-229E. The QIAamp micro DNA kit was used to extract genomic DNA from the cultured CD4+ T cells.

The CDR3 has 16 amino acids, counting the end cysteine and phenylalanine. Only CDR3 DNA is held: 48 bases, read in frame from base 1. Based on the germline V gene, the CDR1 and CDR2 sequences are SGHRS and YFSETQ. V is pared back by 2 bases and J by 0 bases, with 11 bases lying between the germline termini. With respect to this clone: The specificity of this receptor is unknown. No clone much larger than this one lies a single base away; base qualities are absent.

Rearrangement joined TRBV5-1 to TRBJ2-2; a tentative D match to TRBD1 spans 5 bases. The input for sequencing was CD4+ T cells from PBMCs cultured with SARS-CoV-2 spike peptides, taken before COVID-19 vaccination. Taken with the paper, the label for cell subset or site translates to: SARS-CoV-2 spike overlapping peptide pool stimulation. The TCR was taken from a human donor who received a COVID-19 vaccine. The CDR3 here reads CASSLGQTANTGELFF. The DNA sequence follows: TGCGCCAGCAGCTTAGGCCAGACAGCGAACACCGGGGAGCTGTTTTTT.